The 7 T cell receptor beta chains below all came from one sample that was sequenced in a study of beta chain features in type 1 diabetes. Investigators reverse transcribed all isolated RNA, so they sequenced expressed TCRB transcripts. The table came from immunoSEQ multiplex PCR; TCRdb's copy has only in-frame clones and leaves some out. The sample shows about 300,000 clones, 7.5% to 9.5% of them seen only once. The sequencing sample was made of central memory CD4+ T cells from blood. Receptors were obtained from a woman between 18 and 29 years old in good health.

Only a few counts were recorded for this clone. The chain joins TRBV27 to TRBJ2-1, with 8 bases that match TRBD1. The CDR3 is 15 amino acids. The V gene's germline CDR1 is MNHEY and CDR2 SMNVEV (reference sequence). V lost 5 bases to trimming and J lost 3 bases; unmatched junction nucleotides: 6. CDR3 bases: TGTGCCAGCAGTCCCCTGGACAGGGACTACAATGAGCAGTTCTTC. Translating it yields CASSPLDRDYNEQFF.

The chain employs TRBV27 and TRBJ2-7, with 9 positions matching TRBD2. V lost 4 bases, J lost 6 bases, and 13 bases stayed unmatched. Germline V gene lookup returns CDR1 MNHEY and CDR2 SMNVEV (reference sequence). This CDR3 contains 16 residues. CDR3 sequence reads: CASSSIAGTSFLEQYF. CDR3 bases: TGTGCCAGCAGTTCTATAGCCGGGACTAGCTTTCTCGAGCAGTACTTC.

This clone showed up just a few times. The sample has other DNA sequences that encode this CDR3 too. The chain links TRBV7-9 to TRBJ1-1, with no clear D. The CDR3 totals 13 residues. Per germline, CDR1 SEHNR and CDR2 FQNEAQ (reference sequence). Trimming shortened V by 3 bases and J by 0 bases, and 5 bases separated the two germline ends. The CDR3 nucleotides read TGTGCCAGCAGCTTGGAGATGAACACTGAAGCTTTCTTT. Translating gives CASSLEMNTEAFF.

The rearrangement links TRBV27 to TRBJ1-2; weak D call: TRBD1 (5 bases). Trimming shortened V by 3 bases and J by 4 bases, and 15 bases separated the two germline ends. CDR3 length: 15 residues. Germline values: CDR1 MNHEY, CDR2 SMNVEV (reference sequence). The CDR3 bases are TGTGCCAGCAGTTTTTCCCCGAGGGGTCCCTATGGCTACACCTTC. Translation gives CASSFSPRGPYGYTF.

This chain uses TRBV7-9 with TRBJ2-7, with D tentatively TRBD1 (6 bases). CDR3 length: 15 residues. From germline, CDR1 is SEHNR and CDR2 FQNEAQ (reference sequence). Trimming removed 2 bases from V and 3 bases from J, with 14 bases in between. CDR3 nucleotide sequence: TGTGCCAGCAGCTTACCGCAAGGGGGAATCTACGAGCAGTACGTC. As protein: CASSLPQGGIYEQYV.

The genes are TRBV9 and TRBJ2-3, with a weak D call TRBD1 (5 bases). There are 14 residues in the CDR3. In germline, CDR1 is SGDLS, CDR2 YYNGEE. Trimming shortened V by 0 bases and J by 5 bases, and 10 bases separated the two germline ends. The CDR3 sequence is CASSVGGSLDTQYF. The CDR3 DNA is TGTGCCAGCAGCGTAGGGGGCAGCCTAGATACGCAGTATTTT.

V usage is TRBV9 and J usage is TRBJ2-3; 7 bases are a match to TRBD2. Germline V lookup: CDR1 SGDLS, CDR2 YYNGEE. The CDR3 length is 16 residues. Trimming at V came to 2 bases and at J to 2 bases, leaving 8 bases not matched to a gene. This CDR3 is CASSVGAGVNTDTQYF. CDR3 DNA sequence: TGTGCCAGCAGCGTTGGGGCGGGGGTAAACACAGATACGCAGTATTTT.